The TCR beta chain described here comes from a study of T cell changes during pregnancy in multiple sclerosis. CDR1 is KGHSH and CDR2 is LQKENI in the germline V gene. The ends were cut back, 3 bases at V and 6 bases at J, with 16 bases in the middle. The CDR3 totals 15 residues. TCRdb keeps only in-frame clones here, not all; method: immunoSEQ multiplex PCR. The sample lists about 87,000 clones; approximately 92% were seen once. The material sequenced was peripheral blood, taken in the third trimester of pregnancy. The chain employs TRBV18 and TRBJ2-3, with D perhaps TRBD2 (6 bases). The sequence derives from a female donor in good health, enrolled as a control in a pregnancy study. The CDR3 loop reads CASSPPGQRADTQYF. CDR3 coding DNA: TGTGCCAGCTCACCCCCCGGGCAGCGGGCTGATACGCAGTATTTT. Full variable domain (remainder filled in from reference TRBV18 and TRBJ2-3): NAGVMQNPRHLVRRRGQEARLRCSPMKGHSHVYWYRQLPEEGLKFMVYLQKENIIDESGMPKERFSAEFPKEGPSILRIQQVVRGDSAAYFCASSPPGQRADTQYFGPGTRLTVL.